A single sample is the source of the 14 T cell receptor beta chains below, sequenced in a study of T cells in Graves' hyperthyroidism and ophthalmopathy. Amplification yielded TCR beta CDR3 regions, with RNA transcripts as the source. HTBI primers were employed in a first-round RT-PCR of the TCR CDR3. TCRdb reprocessed the multiplex PCR reads with MiXCR, giving one entry per CDR3 protein. There are a few hundred thousand distinct CDR3 sequences in the sample; 15% to 18% occur only once, and 7.7% lies in the top ten. Material for sequencing was blood. These receptor sequences come from a woman under 30 with Graves' hyperthyroidism.

Many counts were recorded for this clonotype. The chain carries TRBV3-1 and TRBJ2-1; TRBD2 matches 7 bases. This CDR3 contains 16 residues. Trimming cost V 0 bases and J 3 bases; bases outside gene matches: 5. The germline CDR1 and CDR2 sequences are LGHDT and YNNKEL (reference sequence). In nucleotides, the CDR3 is TGTGCCAGCAGCCAAGATCCGGCTAGCGGCTACAATGAGCAGTTCTTC. Translation: CASSQDPASGYNEQFF.

The V call is TRBV12-3 or TRBV12-4, the J call TRBJ2-7, with D possibly being TRBD1 or TRBD2 (5 bases each). The CDR3 runs to 13 residues. V dropped 3 bases and J dropped 6 bases, with 12 bases sitting between them. CDR3 in amino acids: CASSFGDRSEQYF. As DNA, the CDR3 is TGTGCCAGCAGTTTTGGGGACCGTTCCGAGCAGTACTTC.

The rearrangement links TRBV4-1 to TRBJ2-2; D unclear. The CDR3 has 13 residues. Germline V gene data show CDR1 as MGHRA and CDR2 as YSYEKL. V was trimmed by 6 bases and J by 6 bases, leaving 11 bases between them. The CDR3 here is CASRSSSPGELFF. DNA of the CDR3: TGCGCCAGCAGGTCGAGTTCCCCCGGGGAGCTGTTTTTT.

Remarks on this clonotype: One end of the junction varies from germline; a read error may be responsible. The chain employs TRBV30 and TRBJ2-6; tentative D call: TRBD1 (6 bases). The CDR3 contains 18 residues. The germline gives CDR1 GTSNPN, CDR2 SVGIG (reference sequence). This CDR3 reads CASLYGTSISSGASVLTF. The CDR3 coding sequence is TGTGCCTCTCTCTACGGGACATCGATTAGCTCTGGGGCCAGCGTCCTGACTTTC.

This clonotype has ten or more counts. The chain links TRBV6-1 to TRBJ1-5, with D possibly matching TRBD1 (6 bases). The CDR3 has 14 amino acids. Germline loops: CDR1 MNHNS, CDR2 SASEGT. V was shortened by 5 bases and J by 4 bases, with 12 bases between the two germline ends. CDR3 DNA: TGTGCCAGCAGTACAGGGATTTTAAATCAGCCCCAGCATTTT. This translates into CASSTGILNQPQHF.

This clonotype was seen many times. This chain connects TRBV11-3 to TRBJ2-7; TRBD1 or TRBD2 may be the D gene (5 bases each). Germline values: CDR1 SGHNT, CDR2 YENEEA. The V end was cut by 3 bases, the J end by 0 bases, with 9 bases between. The CDR3 length is 14 residues. CDR3 bases: TGTGCCAGCAGCTTGGGACCACTCTCCTACGAGCAGTACTTC. It codes for CASSLGPLSYEQYF.

There are many counts of this clonotype. This rearrangement joins TRBV7-8 to TRBJ2-1; D may be TRBD2 (5 bases). Germline loops: CDR1 SGHVS, CDR2 FQNEAQ. The CDR3 is made up of 16 amino acids. Between the trimmed V and J ends, which lost 1 base and 9 bases, there was a span of 19 bases. This CDR3 is CASSLGRALEEGEQFF. Written as DNA, the CDR3 is TGTGCCAGCAGCTTAGGCCGGGCCCTAGAAGAGGGTGAGCAGTTCTTC.

The chain uses TRBV27 and TRBJ2-7, with 10 bases matching TRBD2. Germline CDR1 MNHEY, CDR2 SMNVEV (reference sequence). The CDR3 runs 18 residues. Trimming took 8 bases from V and 4 from J; bases not matched to a gene: 20. The CDR3 loop is CASALSPATSGEGYEQYF. In nucleotides, the CDR3 is TGTGCCAGCGCCCTCAGCCCCGCCACTAGCGGGGAAGGATACGAGCAGTACTTC.

Many counts were recorded for this clonotype. The chain recombines TRBV10-3 with TRBJ1-6, with 9 bases fitting TRBD1. J was trimmed by 8 bases and V by 5 bases; bases with no gene match: 4. The germline CDR1 and CDR2 sequences are ENHRY and SYGVKD. CDR3 length equals 14 residues. CDR3 DNA sequence: TGTGCCATCAGTCGGACAGGGGATGATTCACCCCTCCACTTT. Translation: CAISRTGDDSPLHF.

This clonotype was detected ten times or more. The chain couples TRBV7-3 to TRBJ2-3; D gene ambiguous. V was pared by 3 bases and J by 6 bases, with 13 bases between. The CDR3 is 14 amino acids. The germline V gene has CDR1 SGHTA and CDR2 FQGTGA. CDR3 protein: CASSFQTTLDTQYF. DNA for the CDR3: TGTGCCAGCAGCTTTCAGACAACGTTGGATACGCAGTATTTT. The entire variable domain, with the rest obtained from reference TRBV7-3 and TRBJ2-3, is as follows: GAGVSQTPSNKVTEKGKYVELRCDPISGHTALYWYRQSLGQGPEFLIYFQGTGAADDSGLPNDRFFAVRPEGSVSTLKIQRTERGDSAVYLCASSFQTTLDTQYFGPGTRLTVL.

In this sample, this clonotype turned up many times. The rearrangement links TRBV6-5 to TRBJ2-4; D may be TRBD2 (6 bases). Germline V CDR1 and CDR2: MNHEY, SVGAGI. This CDR3 is 19 amino acids long. The germline V and J ends were trimmed by 0 bases and 1 base, with 19 bases remaining between them. Here the CDR3 reads CASSYSGLGPRVAKNIQYF. CDR3 DNA sequence: TGTGCCAGCAGTTACTCGGGACTTGGGCCCCGGGTGGCCAAAAACATTCAGTACTTC.

Ten or more counts support this clonotype. The CDR3, as DNA: TGTGCCAGCAGCCAAGAGGGTGGACAGACGAACCCTAACTATGGCTACACCTTC. This translates into CASSQEGGQTNPNYGYTF. The V gene is TRBV3-1, the J gene TRBJ1-2, with D perhaps TRBD1 (6 bases). Germline V gives CDR1 LGHDT, CDR2 YNNKEL (reference sequence). The V end was cut by 0 bases, the J end by 0 bases, with 17 bases between. The CDR3 has 18 amino acids.

The chain uses TRBV12-3 or TRBV12-4 and TRBJ1-6; the D gene is possibly TRBD1 (5 bases). The CDR3 contains 15 residues. V lost 6 bases and J 7 bases, leaving 16 bases between the germline ends. The CDR3, as DNA: TGTGCCAGCAGCGCGACTCGGGGACGAAATTCACCCCTCCACTTT. This encodes CASSATRGRNSPLHF.

This clonotype was observed at least ten times. V usage is TRBV20-1 and J usage is TRBJ1-6; D is undetermined. The V gene's germline CDR1 is DFQATT and CDR2 SNEGSKA (reference sequence). There are 15 residues in the CDR3. With 0 bases removed from V and 6 bases from J, the gap between germline ends came to 12 bases. The CDR3 DNA reads as TGCAGTGCTAGAGATAGGCCAGGCACTAATTCACCCCTCCACTTT. It translates to CSARDRPGTNSPLHF.